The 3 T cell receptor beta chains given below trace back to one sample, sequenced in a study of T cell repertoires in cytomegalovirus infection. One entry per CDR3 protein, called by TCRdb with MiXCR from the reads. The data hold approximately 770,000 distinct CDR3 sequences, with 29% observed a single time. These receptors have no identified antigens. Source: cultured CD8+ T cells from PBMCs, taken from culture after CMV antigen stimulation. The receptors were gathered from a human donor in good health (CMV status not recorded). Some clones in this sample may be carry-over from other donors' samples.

The CDR3 DNA reads as TGTGCCAGCAGCTTAGCATGGACAGGGACTAGCGGGTCCACTAGCACAGATACGCAGTATTTT. Amino acid sequence: CASSLAWTGTSGSTSTDTQYF. V gene TRBV7-6 combines with J gene TRBJ2-3; TRBD2 agrees at 12 bases. This CDR3 comprises 21 residues. The germline CDR1 and CDR2 sequences are SGHVS and FNYEAQ. Trimming cost V 0 bases and J 0 bases; bases outside gene matches: 13.

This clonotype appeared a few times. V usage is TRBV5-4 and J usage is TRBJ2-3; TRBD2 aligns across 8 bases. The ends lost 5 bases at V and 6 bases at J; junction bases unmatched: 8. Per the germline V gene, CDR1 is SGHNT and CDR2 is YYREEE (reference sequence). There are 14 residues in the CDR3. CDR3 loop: CASSGGGQWDTQYF. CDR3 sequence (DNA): TGTGCCAGCAGTGGCGGGGGGCAATGGGATACGCAGTATTTT.

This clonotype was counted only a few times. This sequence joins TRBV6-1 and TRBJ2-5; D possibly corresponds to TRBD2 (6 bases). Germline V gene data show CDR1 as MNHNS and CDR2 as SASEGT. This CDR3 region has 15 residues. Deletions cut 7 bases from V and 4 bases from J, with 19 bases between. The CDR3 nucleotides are TGTGCCAGCACCCGGGACTGGAGGGGCCCAGAGACCCAGTACTTC. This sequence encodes CASTRDWRGPETQYF.